The subject of this entry is one TCR beta chain. The data are from a study of blood T cell repertoires in COVID-19. Germline CDR1 MNHEY, CDR2 SVGAGI. This CDR3 has 15 residues. V was shortened by 2 bases and J by 7 bases, with 12 bases between the two germline ends. The table came from immunoSEQ multiplex PCR; TCRdb's copy has only in-frame clones and leaves some out. This table holds 100,000 to 150,000 clones, 85% found once. This TCR came from a woman older than 75 with acute or convalescent COVID-19. The sample comprised peripheral blood. The chain links TRBV6-5 to TRBJ1-6; no firm D call. CDR3 DNA sequence: TGTGCCAGCAGTTACGCCTCTGGAGGCAATTCACCCCTCCACTTT. Its protein is CASSYASGGNSPLHF.